These 16 T cell receptor beta chains were sequenced from one sample in a study of a mutant IDH1 vaccine in newly diagnosed glioma. These receptors have no identified antigens. Assay used: immunoSEQ multiplex PCR; TCRdb lists only in-frame clones, some missing. This sample carries 50,000 or so clones, over 75% of them seen once, and the ten largest clones take about 1.7%. Time point reported: week 5, during vaccination. Every vaccine dose comprised 300 ug of mutant IDH1 20-mer peptide plus topical imiquimod. This material consisted of PBMCs, taken from a glioma patient whose treatment included an IDH1 peptide vaccine. The receptors originated from a woman aged 40 to 50 with glioma.

This rearrangement joins TRBV5-1 to TRBJ1-2; no clear D gene. CDR3 length equals 13 residues. The V end lost 1 base, the J end lost 5 bases, and 9 bases lay between the germline ends. Germline CDR1 is SGHRS and CDR2 is YFSETQ. The CDR3 loop reads CASSLTGEYGYTF. The DNA of the CDR3 is TGCGCCAGCAGCTTGACGGGTGAATATGGCTACACCTTC. Full variable domain (missing parts from reference TRBV5-1 and TRBJ1-2): KAGVTQTPRYLIKTRGQQVTLSCSPISGHRSVSWYQQTPGQGLQFLFEYFSETQRNKGNFPGRFSGRQFSNSRSEMNVSTLELGDSALYLCASSLTGEYGYTFGSGTRLTVV.

The V gene is TRBV6-5, the J gene TRBJ2-7; D is possibly TRBD2 (5 bases). CDR1 and CDR2 from the germline V gene are MNHEY and SVGAGI. This CDR3 has 11 amino acids. CDR3 region: CASGLGSEQYF. The CDR3 coding sequence is TGTGCGTCGGGGTTAGGGTCCGAGCAGTACTTC.

V gene TRBV11-3 combines with J gene TRBJ2-1; TRBD1 matches at 9 bases. The CDR3 covers 16 residues. Germline-derived CDR1 and CDR2 are SGHNT and YENEEA. V gave up 1 base and J gave up 8 bases; unmatched junction bases: 9. The CDR3 reads CASSLARTGESHEQFF. The CDR3 nucleotides read TGTGCCAGCAGCTTAGCCCGGACAGGGGAATCTCATGAGCAGTTCTTC.

V is TRBV2 and J is TRBJ1-2; no firm D call. V lost 1 base and J 8 bases, leaving 11 bases between the germline ends. The CDR3 contains 13 residues. Germline V gene data show CDR1 as SNHLY and CDR2 as FYNNEI. This CDR3 reads CASSEGWVLGYTF. The CDR3 coding sequence is TGTGCCAGCAGTGAAGGATGGGTCCTAGGCTACACCTTC.

In its sample, this clone was seen a few times. CDR3 nucleotide sequence: TGTGCCAGCAGCTTTCTTCACGCTGAAGCTTTCTTT. This translates into CASSFLHAEAFF. V is TRBV5-8 and J is TRBJ1-1; D is undetermined. The CDR3 loop spans 12 amino acids. The V end lost 2 bases, the J end lost 6 bases, and 8 bases lay between the germline ends. Germline-derived CDR1 and CDR2 are SGHTS and YDEGEE. Together with reference TRBV5-8 and TRBJ1-1, the CDR3 gives the full variable domain: EAGVTQSPTHLIKTRGQQATLRCSPISGHTSVYWYQQALGLGLQFLLWYDEGEERNRGNFPPRFSGRQFPNYSSELNVNALELEDSALYLCASSFLHAEAFFGQGTRLTVV.

The V gene is TRBV10-3, the J gene TRBJ2-7, with D possibly matching TRBD2 (5 bases). Trimming took off 11 bases at V and 6 bases at J, with 17 bases between the two ends. Germline-derived CDR1 and CDR2 are ENHRY and SYGVKD. The CDR3 length is 12 residues. In DNA form, the CDR3 reads TGTGCCGGGAGCACACCCCCGCTCGAGCAGTACTTC. Its protein is CAGSTPPLEQYF.

CDR3 DNA sequence: TGTGCCAGCAGCACCGGGACTAGTCCCCTTCGGGAGCAGTACTTC. This codes for CASSTGTSPLREQYF. The chain is built from TRBV5-4 and TRBJ2-7; 8 nucleotides match TRBD2. This CDR3 comprises 15 residues. Germline values: CDR1 SGHNT, CDR2 YYREEE (reference sequence). The V and J ends lost 4 bases and 7 bases, in that order; junction bases with no gene match: 13.

This clone was detected a few times. This sequence joins TRBV18 and TRBJ2-7, with 7 bases identical to TRBD1. The CDR3 loop spans 12 amino acids. The junction had 4 bases not matched to a gene; V was cut back by 6 bases and J by 5 bases. Germline CDR1 KGHSH, CDR2 LQKENI. CDR3 coding DNA: TGTGCCAGCTCCCTCACAGGGGACGAGCAGTACTTC. As protein: CASSLTGDEQYF.

The rearrangement uses TRBV27 and TRBJ1-2; a weak D match, TRBD1 (5 bases). V lost 1 base, J lost 8 bases, and 14 bases lay in between. CDR1 and CDR2 from the germline V gene are MNHEY and SMNVEV (reference sequence). The CDR3 runs 14 residues. As DNA, the CDR3 is TGTGCCAGCAGTTTATGGGGCAGCTATGGAGGCTACACCTTC. Amino acid sequence: CASSLWGSYGGYTF.

In this sample, this clone turned up once. The chain combines TRBV6-1 with TRBJ1-5; D possibly corresponds to TRBD1 (5 bases). V gave up 4 bases and J gave up 9 bases, with 19 bases separating them. The germline gives CDR1 MNHNS, CDR2 SASEGT. This CDR3 has 15 residues. The CDR3 region is CASSGWTGTYGPQHF. The CDR3 coding sequence is TGTGCCAGCAGTGGGTGGACGGGGACTTACGGGCCCCAGCATTTT.

This rearrangement joins TRBV29-1 to TRBJ1-5, with D possibly matching TRBD1 (6 bases). Trimming shortened V by 3 bases and J by 7 bases, and 10 bases separated the two germline ends. Germline CDR1 SQVTM, CDR2 ANQGSEA. The CDR3 contains 12 residues. The CDR3 spells CSVEYREQPQHF. In nucleotides, the CDR3 is TGCAGCGTTGAGTACAGGGAACAGCCCCAGCATTTT.

This clone was seen a single time. The chain uses TRBV19 and TRBJ1-2, with D unclear. The CDR3 runs to 15 residues. V lost 1 base and J lost 3, with 12 bases in between. CDR1 and CDR2 (germline): LNHDA, SQIVND (reference sequence). The CDR3 reads CASSIVGNSHYGYTF. In DNA form, the CDR3 reads TGTGCCAGTAGTATAGTGGGCAACTCGCACTATGGCTACACCTTC.

This clone was recorded a few times. This chain connects TRBV11-1 to TRBJ1-1; possible D gene TRBD1, 6 bases. The CDR3 sequence is 14 residues long. In germline, CDR1 is SGHAT, CDR2 FQDESV (reference sequence). V was pared by 0 bases and J by 4 bases, with 9 bases between. The CDR3 loop is CASSLAGGPTEAFF. The CDR3 region has the DNA TGTGCCAGCAGCTTAGCAGGGGGTCCCACTGAAGCTTTCTTT.

The chain recombines TRBV15 with TRBJ1-1, with 9 bases identical to TRBD1. Per the germline V gene, CDR1 is LNHNV and CDR2 is YYDKDF (reference sequence). V gave up 4 bases and J gave up 7 bases; unmatched junction bases: 7. The CDR3 has 14 residues. This CDR3 is CATSKTGGISEAFF. The CDR3 coding sequence is TGTGCCACCAGCAAGACAGGGGGGATTAGTGAAGCTTTCTTT.

V usage is TRBV4-3 and J usage is TRBJ2-3, with unresolved D. Germline assignment: CDR1 LGHNA and CDR2 YSLEER. V shed 0 bases and J shed 3 bases, with 7 bases lying between them. This CDR3 has 14 residues. CDR3 in DNA: TGCGCCAGCAGCCAAGATGAAGCGACAGATACGCAGTATTTT. Protein: CASSQDEATDTQYF.

V usage is TRBV7-2 and J usage is TRBJ2-7; TRBD1 agrees at 9 bases. V lost 2 bases to trimming and J lost 7 bases; unmatched junction nucleotides: 6. The CDR3 spans 14 residues. CDR1 is SGHTA, CDR2 FQGNSA, per germline. The CDR3 loop is CASSLLGTGREQYF. Written as DNA, the CDR3 is TGTGCCAGCAGCTTACTAGGGACAGGGCGGGAGCAGTACTTC. The full variable domain, with the rest looked up from reference TRBV7-2 and TRBJ2-7, is GAGVSQSPSNKVTEKGKDVELRCDPISGHTALYWYRQSLGQGLEFLIYFQGNSAPDKSGLPSDRFSAERTGGSVSTLTIQRTQQEDSAVYLCASSLLGTGREQYFGPGTRLTVT.